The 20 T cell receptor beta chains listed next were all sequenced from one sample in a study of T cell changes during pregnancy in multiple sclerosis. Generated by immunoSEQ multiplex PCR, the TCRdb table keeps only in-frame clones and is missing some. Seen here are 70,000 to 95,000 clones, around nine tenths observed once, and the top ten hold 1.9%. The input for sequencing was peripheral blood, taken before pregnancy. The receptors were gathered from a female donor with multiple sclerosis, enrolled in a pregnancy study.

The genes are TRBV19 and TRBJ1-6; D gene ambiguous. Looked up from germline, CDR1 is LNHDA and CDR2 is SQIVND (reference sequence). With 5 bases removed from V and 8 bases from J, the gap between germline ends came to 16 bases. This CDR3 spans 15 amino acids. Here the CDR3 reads CASSDSSSYYSPLHF. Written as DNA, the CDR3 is TGTGCCAGTAGTGACTCCTCCTCGTATTATTCACCCCTCCACTTT.

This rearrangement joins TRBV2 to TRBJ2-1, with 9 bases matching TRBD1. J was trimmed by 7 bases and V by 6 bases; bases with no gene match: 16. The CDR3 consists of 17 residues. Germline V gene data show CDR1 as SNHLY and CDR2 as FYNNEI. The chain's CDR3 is CASRASSGTGNRNEQFF. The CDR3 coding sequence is TGTGCCAGCAGGGCAAGCTCCGGGACAGGGAATAGGAATGAGCAGTTCTTC.

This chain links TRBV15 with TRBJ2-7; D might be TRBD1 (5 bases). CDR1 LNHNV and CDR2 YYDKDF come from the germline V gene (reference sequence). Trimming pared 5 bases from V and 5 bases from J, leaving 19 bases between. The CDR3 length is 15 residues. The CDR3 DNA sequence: TGTGCCACCAGCTTTCCCGCCAGATTAGGGGACGAGCAGTACTTC. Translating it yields CATSFPARLGDEQYF.

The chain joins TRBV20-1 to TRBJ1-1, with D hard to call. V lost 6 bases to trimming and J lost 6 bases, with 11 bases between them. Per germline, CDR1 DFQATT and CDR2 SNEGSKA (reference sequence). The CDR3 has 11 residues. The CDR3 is CSAGGIAEAFF. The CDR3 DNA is TGCAGTGCCGGCGGGATCGCTGAAGCTTTCTTT.

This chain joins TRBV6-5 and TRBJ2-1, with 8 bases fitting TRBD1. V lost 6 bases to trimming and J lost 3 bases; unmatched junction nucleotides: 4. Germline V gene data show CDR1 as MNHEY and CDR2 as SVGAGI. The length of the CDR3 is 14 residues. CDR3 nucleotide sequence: TGTGCCAGCAGGACAGGGGTCCTCTACAATGAGCAGTTCTTC. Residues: CASRTGVLYNEQFF.

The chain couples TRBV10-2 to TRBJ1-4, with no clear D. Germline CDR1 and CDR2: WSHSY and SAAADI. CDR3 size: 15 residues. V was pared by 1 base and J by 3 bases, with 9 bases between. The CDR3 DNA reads TGCGCCAGCAGTGAGTACAGCTTTCCTAATGAAAAACTGTTTTTT. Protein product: CASSEYSFPNEKLFF.

CDR3 sequence reads: CASSEGLAVDGYTF. The CDR3 bases are TGTGCCAGCAGTGAAGGGTTGGCAGTCGATGGCTACACCTTC. The chain employs TRBV2 and TRBJ1-2, with D hard to call. The CDR3 is 14 residues long. CDR1 SNHLY and CDR2 FYNNEI come from the germline V gene. Trimming took off 1 base at V and 6 bases at J, with 12 bases between the two ends. The variable domain in full, completed from reference TRBV2 and TRBJ1-2, reads EPEVTQTPSHQVTQMGQEVILRCVPISNHLYFYWYRQILGQKVEFLVSFYNNEISEKSEIFDDQFSVERPDGSNFTLKIRSTKLEDSAMYFCASSEGLAVDGYTFGSGTRLTVV.

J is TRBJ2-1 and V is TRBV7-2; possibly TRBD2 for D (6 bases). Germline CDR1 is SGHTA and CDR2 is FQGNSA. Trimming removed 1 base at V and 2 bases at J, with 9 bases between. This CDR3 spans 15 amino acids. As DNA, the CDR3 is TGTGCCAGCAGCTTAGTCTGGGGGGCCTACAATGAGCAGTTCTTC. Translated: CASSLVWGAYNEQFF.

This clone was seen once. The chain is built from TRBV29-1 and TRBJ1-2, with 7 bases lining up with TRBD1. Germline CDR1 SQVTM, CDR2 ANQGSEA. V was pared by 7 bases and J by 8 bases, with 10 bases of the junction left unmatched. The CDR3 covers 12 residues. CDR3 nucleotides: TGCAGCGGACGGACAGGCTCAACAGGCTACACCTTC. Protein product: CSGRTGSTGYTF.

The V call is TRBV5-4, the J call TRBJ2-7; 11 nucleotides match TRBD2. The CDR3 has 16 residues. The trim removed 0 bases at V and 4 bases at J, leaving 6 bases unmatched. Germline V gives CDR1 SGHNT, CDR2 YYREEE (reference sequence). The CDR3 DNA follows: TGTGCCAGCAGCTTGGGGGGCCTAGCGGGGGGTTACGAGCAGTACTTC. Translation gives CASSLGGLAGGYEQYF. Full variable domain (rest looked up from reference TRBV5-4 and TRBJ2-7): ETGVTQSPTHLIKTRGQQVTLRCSSQSGHNTVSWYQQALGQGPQFIFQYYREEENGRGNFPPRFSGLQFPNYSSELNVNALELDDSALYLCASSLGGLAGGYEQYFGPGTRLTVT.

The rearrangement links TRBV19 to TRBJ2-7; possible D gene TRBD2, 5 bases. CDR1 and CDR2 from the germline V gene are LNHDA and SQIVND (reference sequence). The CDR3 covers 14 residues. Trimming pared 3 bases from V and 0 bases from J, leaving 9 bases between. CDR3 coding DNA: TGTGCCAGTAGTATGAGGGCGGACTCCTACGAGCAGTACTTC. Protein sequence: CASSMRADSYEQYF.

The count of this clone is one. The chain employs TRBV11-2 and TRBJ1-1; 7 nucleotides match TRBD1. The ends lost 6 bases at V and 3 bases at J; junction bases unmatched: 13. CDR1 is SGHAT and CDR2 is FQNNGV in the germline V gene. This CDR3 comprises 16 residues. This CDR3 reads CASRTITGARDTEAFF. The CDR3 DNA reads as TGTGCCAGCAGAACTATTACAGGGGCGCGAGACACTGAAGCTTTCTTT.

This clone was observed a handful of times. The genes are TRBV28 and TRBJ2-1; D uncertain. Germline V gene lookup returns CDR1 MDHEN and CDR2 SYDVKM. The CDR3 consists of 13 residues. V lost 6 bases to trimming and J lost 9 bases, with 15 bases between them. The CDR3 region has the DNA TGTGCCAGCAGCCGAGATGTAATCGGTGAGCAGTTCTTC. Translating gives CASSRDVIGEQFF.

CDR3 bases: TGTGCCAGCAGCGTAGAGGGGCTGACTAATGAAAAACTGTTTTTT. This codes for CASSVEGLTNEKLFF. The V call is TRBV9, the J call TRBJ1-4; the D gene is possibly TRBD1 (5 bases). The CDR3 sequence is 15 residues long. Germline V gene sequence: CDR1 SGDLS, CDR2 YYNGEE. Trimming took 0 bases from V and 2 from J, leaving 8 bases between them.

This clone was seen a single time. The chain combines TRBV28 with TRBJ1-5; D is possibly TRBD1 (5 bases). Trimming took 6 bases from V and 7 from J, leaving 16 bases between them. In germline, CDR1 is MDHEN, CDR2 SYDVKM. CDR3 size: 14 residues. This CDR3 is CASSSGGHWQPQHF. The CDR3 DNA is TGTGCCAGCAGCTCGGGGGGTCATTGGCAGCCCCAGCATTTT. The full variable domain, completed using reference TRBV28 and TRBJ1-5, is DVKVTQSSRYLVKRTGEKVFLECVQDMDHENMFWYRQDPGLGLRLIYFSYDVKMKEKGDIPEGYSVSREKKERFSLILESASTNQTSMYLCASSSGGHWQPQHFGDGTRLSIL.

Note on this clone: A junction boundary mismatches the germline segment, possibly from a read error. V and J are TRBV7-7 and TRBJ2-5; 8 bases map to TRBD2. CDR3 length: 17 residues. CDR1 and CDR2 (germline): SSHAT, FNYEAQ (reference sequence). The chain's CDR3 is CASSLSQAGALQETQYF. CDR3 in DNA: TGTGCTAGCAGCTTAAGCCAAGCGGGGGCCCTACAAGAGACCCAGTACTTC.

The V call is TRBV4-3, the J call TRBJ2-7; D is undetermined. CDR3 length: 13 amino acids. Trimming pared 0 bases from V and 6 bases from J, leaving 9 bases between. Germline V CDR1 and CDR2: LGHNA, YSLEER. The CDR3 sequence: CASSQEGTGEQYF. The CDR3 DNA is TGCGCCAGCAGCCAAGAAGGTACGGGCGAGCAGTACTTC.

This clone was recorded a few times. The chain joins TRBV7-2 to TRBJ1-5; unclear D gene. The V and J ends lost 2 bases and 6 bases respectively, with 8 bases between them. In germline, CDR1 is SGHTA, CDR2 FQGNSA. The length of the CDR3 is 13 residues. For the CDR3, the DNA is TGTGCCAGCAGCTTAAGAGGGTCTCAGCCCCAGCATTTT. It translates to CASSLRGSQPQHF.

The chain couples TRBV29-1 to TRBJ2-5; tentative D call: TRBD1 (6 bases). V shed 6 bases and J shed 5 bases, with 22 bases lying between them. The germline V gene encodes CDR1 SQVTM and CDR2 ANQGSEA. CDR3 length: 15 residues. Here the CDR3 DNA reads TGCAGCGTGATGCCATTCCAGGGGAAGGGGGAGACCCAGTACTTC. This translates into CSVMPFQGKGETQYF.

CDR3: CASSQTQGTTEAFF. Written as DNA, the CDR3 is TGTGCCAGCAGTCAAACCCAGGGTACCACTGAAGCTTTCTTT. The genes are TRBV2 and TRBJ1-1; possible D gene TRBD1, 5 bases. The germline V and J ends were trimmed by 5 bases and 4 bases, with 14 bases remaining between them. From germline, CDR1 is SNHLY and CDR2 FYNNEI. The CDR3 is 14 residues long.